This TCR beta chain came from a study of T-cell reconstitution after alpha-beta-depleted transplantation in children. J was trimmed by 4 bases and V by 5 bases; bases with no gene match: 10. The CDR3 has 15 amino acids. Germline V lookup: CDR1 SGHTA, CDR2 FQGTGA. Unique molecular identifiers tagged the TCRbeta library. TCRdb re-called the PCR reads through MiXCR, storing one row per CDR3 protein. Among hundreds of thousands of distinct CDR3 sequences listed, approximately 30% were seen once. The sequencing used PBMCs from the stem cell graft donor, collected from the stem cell graft. The sequence came from a human donor who donated a stem cell graft to a child with aplastic anemia. V is TRBV7-3 and J is TRBJ1-2; 7 bases are shared with TRBD1. CDR3 in DNA: TGTGCCAGCAGCCGTGGAGGGGGCTCCTCCTATGGCTACACCTTC. Translating it yields CASSRGGGSSYGYTF.